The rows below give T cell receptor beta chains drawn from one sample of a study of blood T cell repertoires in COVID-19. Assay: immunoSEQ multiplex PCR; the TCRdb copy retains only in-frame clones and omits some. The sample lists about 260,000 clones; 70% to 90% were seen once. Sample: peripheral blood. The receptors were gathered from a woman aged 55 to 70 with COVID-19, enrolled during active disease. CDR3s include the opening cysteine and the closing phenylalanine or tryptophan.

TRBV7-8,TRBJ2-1,CASSLYSLSYNEQFF
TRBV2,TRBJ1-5,CASSEALRGFSTGDTYSNQPQHF
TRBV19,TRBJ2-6,CASSTLAGNVLTF
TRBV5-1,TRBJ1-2,CASSLPTGGYGYTF
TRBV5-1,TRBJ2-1,CASSLRLAEGNEQFF
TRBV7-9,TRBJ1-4,CASRLDRANEKLFF
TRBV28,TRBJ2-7,CASRTNLEQYF
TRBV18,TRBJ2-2,CASSLLPAGELFF
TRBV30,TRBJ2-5,CAWSSGSRAQETQYF
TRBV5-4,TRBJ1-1,CASSMTRNTEAFF
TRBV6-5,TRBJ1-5,CASSSTGGRQPQHF
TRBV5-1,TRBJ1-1,CASSFNRNTEAFF
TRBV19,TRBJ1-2,CASSSTGTRLTGYTF
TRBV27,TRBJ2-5,CASTPLPGQTQETQYF
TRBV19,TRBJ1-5,CASSSTGGRQPQHF
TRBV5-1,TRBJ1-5,CASSFWADSNQPQHF
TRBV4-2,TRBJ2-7,CASSQLQGAGYEQYF
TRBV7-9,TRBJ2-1,CASSSTGTNEQFF
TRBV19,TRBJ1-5,CASSRGPGNQPQHF
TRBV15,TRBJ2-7,CATSRDRQGSEQYF
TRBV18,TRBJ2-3,CASSPRLPGLAGGPGSTDTQYF
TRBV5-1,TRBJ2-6,CASSLRRGSGANVLTF
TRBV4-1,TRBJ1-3,CASSQALGQSGNTIYF
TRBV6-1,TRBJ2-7,CASSEPRLGLTTYEQYF
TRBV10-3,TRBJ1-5,CAISESGGRSQPQHF
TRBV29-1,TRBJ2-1,CSVRQGPHEQFF
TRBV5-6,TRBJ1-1,CASSPRVRRNTEAFF
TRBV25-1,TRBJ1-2,CASSGLGGQTNYGYTF